One and the same sample provided the 5 T cell receptor beta chains below, sequenced in a study of response to subunit inactivated influenza vaccine. TCRdb itself ran the RT-PCR reads through MiXCR, one entry per CDR3 protein. This table has more than 450,000 distinct CDR3 sequences, approximately 7.7% appearing once. Sequencing used PBMCs from blood, obtained roughly 24 months after vaccination. Every receptor here comes from a man aged 50 to 69 who received an inactivated influenza vaccine.

Ten or more counts support this clonotype. The V call is TRBV4-3, the J call TRBJ2-7; 7 bases agree with TRBD2. From germline, CDR1 is LGHNA and CDR2 YSLEER. There are 17 residues in the CDR3. V lost 1 base and J lost 0; bases outside the gene matches: 9. The CDR3 DNA reads as TGCGCCAGCAGCCAAGCCGCCCGCGGGAGTGGCTCCTACGAGCAGTACTTC. Amino acids: CASSQAARGSGSYEQYF.

The V and J genes are TRBV5-1 and TRBJ2-7, with D perhaps being TRBD1 or TRBD2 (5 bases each). In germline, CDR1 is SGHRS, CDR2 YFSETQ. Between the trimmed V and J ends, which lost 0 bases and 3 bases, there was a span of 13 bases. The CDR3 covers 15 residues. The CDR3 nucleotides are TGCGCCAGCAGCTTGGCCGGGGCTGAGTACTACGAGCAGTACTTC. It is translated as CASSLAGAEYYEQYF. Drawing the rest from reference TRBV5-1 and TRBJ2-7, the complete variable domain is KAGVTQTPRYLIKTRGQQVTLSCSPISGHRSVSWYQQTPGQGLQFLFEYFSETQRNKGNFPGRFSGRQFSNSRSEMNVSTLELGDSALYLCASSLAGAEYYEQYFGPGTRLTVT.

This clonotype was picked up a small number of times. The V call is TRBV7-2, the J call TRBJ1-1; maybe TRBD1 (6 bases). V was trimmed by 4 bases and J by 0 bases, leaving 12 bases between them. Germline CDR1 reads SGHTA; CDR2 reads FQGNSA. The CDR3 contains 15 residues. In DNA form, the CDR3 reads TGTGCCAGCAGCTCCCAGACAGGTATGAACACTGAAGCTTTCTTT. It codes for CASSSQTGMNTEAFF.

V is TRBV7-9 and J is TRBJ2-6; D remains unclear. V lost 3 bases and J lost 6, with 12 bases in between. The germline V gene encodes CDR1 SEHNR and CDR2 FQNEAQ (reference sequence). CDR3 length: 15 residues. CDR3 nucleotides: TGTGCCAGCAGCTTTCGGTCCGGAGAGGCCAACGTCCTGACTTTC. It codes for CASSFRSGEANVLTF.

The chain is built from TRBV12-3 or TRBV12-4 and TRBJ1-1; D is possibly TRBD1 (5 bases). The CDR3 length is 11 residues. The germline V and J ends were trimmed by 6 bases and 8 bases, with 10 bases remaining between them. CDR3 region: CASRLTEEAFF. The CDR3, as DNA: TGTGCCAGCAGACTGACAGAAGAAGCTTTCTTT.